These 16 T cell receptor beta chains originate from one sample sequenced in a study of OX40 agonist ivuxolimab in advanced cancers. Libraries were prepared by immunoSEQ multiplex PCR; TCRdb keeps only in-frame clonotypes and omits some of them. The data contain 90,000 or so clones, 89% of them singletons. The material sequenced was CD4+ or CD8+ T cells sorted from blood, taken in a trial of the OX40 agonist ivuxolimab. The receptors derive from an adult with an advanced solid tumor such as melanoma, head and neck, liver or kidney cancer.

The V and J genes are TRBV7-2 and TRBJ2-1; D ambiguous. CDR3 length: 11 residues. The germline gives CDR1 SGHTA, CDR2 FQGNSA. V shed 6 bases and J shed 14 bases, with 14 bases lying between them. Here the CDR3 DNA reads TGTGCCAGCAGGGTGGATACACGTAAGTTCTTC. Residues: CASRVDTRKFF.

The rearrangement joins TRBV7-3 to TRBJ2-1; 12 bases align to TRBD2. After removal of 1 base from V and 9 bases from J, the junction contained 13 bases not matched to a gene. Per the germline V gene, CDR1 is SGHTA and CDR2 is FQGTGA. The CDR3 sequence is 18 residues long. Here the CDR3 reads CASSLRLAGDTGRGEQFF. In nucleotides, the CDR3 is TGTGCCAGCAGCTTAAGACTAGCGGGAGATACGGGGCGAGGTGAGCAGTTCTTC.

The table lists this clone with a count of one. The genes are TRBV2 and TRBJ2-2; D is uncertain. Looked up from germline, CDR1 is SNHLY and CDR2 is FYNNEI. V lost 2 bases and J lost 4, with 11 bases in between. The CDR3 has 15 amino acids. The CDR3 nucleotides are TGTGCCAGCAGTGAAATCTCAGAAGGCACCGGGGAGCTGTTTTTT. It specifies CASSEISEGTGELFF.

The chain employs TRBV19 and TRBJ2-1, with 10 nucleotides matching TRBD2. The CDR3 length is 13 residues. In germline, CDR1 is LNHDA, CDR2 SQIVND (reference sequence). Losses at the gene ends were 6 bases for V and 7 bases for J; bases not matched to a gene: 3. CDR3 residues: CASRASGSNEQFF. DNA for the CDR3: TGTGCCAGTAGAGCTAGCGGGAGTAATGAGCAGTTCTTC.

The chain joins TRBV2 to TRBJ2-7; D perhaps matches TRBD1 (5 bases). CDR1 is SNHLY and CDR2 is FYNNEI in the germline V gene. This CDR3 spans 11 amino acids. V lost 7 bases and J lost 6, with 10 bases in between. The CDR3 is CASKAGLEQYF. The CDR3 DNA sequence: TGTGCCAGCAAGGCAGGGCTCGAGCAGTACTTC.

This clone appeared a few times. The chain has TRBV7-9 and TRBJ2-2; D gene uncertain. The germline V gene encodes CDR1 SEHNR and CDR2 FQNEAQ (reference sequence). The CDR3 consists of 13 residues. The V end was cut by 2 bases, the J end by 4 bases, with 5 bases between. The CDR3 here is CASSLPSTGELFF. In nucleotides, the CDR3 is TGTGCCAGCAGCTTACCTAGCACCGGGGAGCTGTTTTTT.

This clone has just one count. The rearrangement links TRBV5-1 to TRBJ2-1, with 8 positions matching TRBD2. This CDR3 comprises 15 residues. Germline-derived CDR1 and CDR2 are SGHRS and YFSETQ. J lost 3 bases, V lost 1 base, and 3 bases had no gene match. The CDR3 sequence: CASSLSLAGYNEQFF. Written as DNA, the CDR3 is TGCGCCAGCAGCTTGAGTCTAGCGGGCTACAATGAGCAGTTCTTC.

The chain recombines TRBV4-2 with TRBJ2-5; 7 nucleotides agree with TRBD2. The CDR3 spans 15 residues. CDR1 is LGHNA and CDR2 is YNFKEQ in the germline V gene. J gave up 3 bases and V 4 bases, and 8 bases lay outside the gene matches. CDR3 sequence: CASSPPTSTEETQYF. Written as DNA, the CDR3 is TGTGCCAGCAGCCCTCCGACTAGCACCGAAGAGACCCAGTACTTC.

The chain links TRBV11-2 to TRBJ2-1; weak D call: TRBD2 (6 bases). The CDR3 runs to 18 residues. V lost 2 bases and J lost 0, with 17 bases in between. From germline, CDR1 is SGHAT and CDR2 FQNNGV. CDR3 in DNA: TGTGCCAGCAGCTTATTAGTCTCCTGGAGGGGCTCCTACAATGAGCAGTTCTTC. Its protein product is CASSLLVSWRGSYNEQFF.

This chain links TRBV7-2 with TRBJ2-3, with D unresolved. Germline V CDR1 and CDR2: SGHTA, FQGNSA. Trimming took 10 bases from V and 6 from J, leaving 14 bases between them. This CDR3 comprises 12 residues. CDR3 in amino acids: CATSVERDTQYF. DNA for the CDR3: TGTGCCACGAGCGTTGAGAGGGATACGCAGTATTTT. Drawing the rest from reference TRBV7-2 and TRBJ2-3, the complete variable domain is GAGVSQSPSNKVTEKGKDVELRCDPISGHTALYWYRQSLGQGLEFLIYFQGNSAPDKSGLPSDRFSAERTGGSVSTLTIQRTQQEDSAVYLCATSVERDTQYFGPGTRLTVL.

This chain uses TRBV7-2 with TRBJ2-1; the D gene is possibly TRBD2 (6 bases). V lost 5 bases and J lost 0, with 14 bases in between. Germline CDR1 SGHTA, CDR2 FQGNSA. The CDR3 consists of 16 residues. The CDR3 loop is CASSRRLGSSYNEQFF. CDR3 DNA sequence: TGTGCCAGCAGCCGACGACTAGGGAGCTCCTACAATGAGCAGTTCTTC.

The CDR3 sequence is CATSRVGIAGGGSEQYF. The CDR3, as DNA: TGTGCCACCAGCAGAGTTGGGATAGCGGGAGGAGGAAGCGAGCAGTACTTC. This rearrangement joins TRBV15 to TRBJ2-7, with TRBD2 identical over 10 bases. The CDR3 is made up of 17 amino acids. V shed 1 base, J shed 6 bases, and the junction held 12 bases outside the gene matches. Germline loops: CDR1 LNHNV, CDR2 YYDKDF (reference sequence).

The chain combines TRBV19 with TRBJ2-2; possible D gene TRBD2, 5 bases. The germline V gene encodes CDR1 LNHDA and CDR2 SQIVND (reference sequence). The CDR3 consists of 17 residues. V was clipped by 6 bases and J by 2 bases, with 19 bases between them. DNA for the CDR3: TGTGCCAGTAGGCCGCGCGTTCGAACGGGAAACACCGGGGAGCTGTTTTTT. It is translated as CASRPRVRTGNTGELFF.

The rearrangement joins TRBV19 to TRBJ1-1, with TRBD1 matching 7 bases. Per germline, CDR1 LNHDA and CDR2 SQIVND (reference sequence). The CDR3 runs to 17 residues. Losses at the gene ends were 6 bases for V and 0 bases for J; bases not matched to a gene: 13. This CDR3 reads CASRRQGSLFMNTEAFF. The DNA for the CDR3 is TGTGCCAGTAGGAGACAGGGCTCCCTATTCATGAACACTGAAGCTTTCTTT.

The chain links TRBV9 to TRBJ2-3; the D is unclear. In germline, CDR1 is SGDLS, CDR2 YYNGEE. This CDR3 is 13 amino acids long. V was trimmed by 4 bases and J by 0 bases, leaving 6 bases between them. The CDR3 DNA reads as TGTGCCAGCAGCCGCCCGAGCACAGATACGCAGTATTTT. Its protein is CASSRPSTDTQYF.

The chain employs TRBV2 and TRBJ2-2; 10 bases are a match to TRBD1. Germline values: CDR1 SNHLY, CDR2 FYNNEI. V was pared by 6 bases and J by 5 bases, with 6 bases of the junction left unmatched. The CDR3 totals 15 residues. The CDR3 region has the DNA TGTGCCAGCAGACCCGACAGGGGGCGGACCGGGGAGCTGTTTTTT. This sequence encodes CASRPDRGRTGELFF.